A selection of T cell receptor beta chains follows, all from one sample in a study of early T cells in non-severe SARS-CoV-2 infection. TCRdb independently ran MiXCR on the 5' RACE reads; one entry per CDR3 protein. This sample has tens of thousands of distinct CDR3 sequences; approximately 16% occur once, and the top ten carry roughly 4.3%. Sequences were derived from whole blood, sampled at baseline. The source is an adult who was a healthcare worker with PCR-confirmed SARS-CoV-2 infection or an uninfected control (not recorded which). CDR3s include the opening cysteine and the closing phenylalanine or tryptophan. Each record gives: D gene, J gene, V gene, clone size, CDR3 protein, CDR3 DNA. A D gene is named only where the DNA matches it firmly. Clone size is given for some rows only: seen once, a few or many times, or a class if the clone is expanded.

>TRBD2|TRBJ2-7|TRBV27|-
CASSLSPSGYEQYF
TGTGCCAGCAGTTTATCGCCTAGCGGCTACGAGCAGTACTTC
>TRBD1|TRBJ2-3|TRBV29-1|many
CSARTTGASSTDTQYF
TGCAGCGCACGAACCACAGGGGCGTCTAGTACAGATACGCAGTATTTT
>-|TRBJ1-1|TRBV3-1|few
CASRNRRGATEAFF
TGTGCCAGCAGGAATAGGAGAGGGGCCACTGAAGCTTTCTTT
>-|TRBJ2-5|TRBV28|many
CASSPLGEEETQYF
TGTGCCAGCAGTCCTCTTGGGGAGGAGGAGACCCAGTACTTC
>TRBD1|TRBJ2-3|TRBV5-1|-
CASSQGQPTDTQYF
TGCGCCAGCAGCCAGGGACAGCCCACAGATACGCAGTATTTT
>-|TRBJ1-4|TRBV6-2/TRBV6-3|-
CASRGRSLATNEKLFF
TGTGCCAGCAGGGGACGGAGTCTTGCAACTAATGAAAAACTGTTTTTT
>TRBD1|TRBJ2-1|TRBV2|many
CASSGTGSNEQFF
TGTGCCAGCAGTGGGACAGGGTCGAATGAGCAGTTCTTC
>TRBD2|TRBJ2-3|TRBV20-1|few
CSARGTSASTDTQYF
TGCAGTGCTAGGGGGACTAGCGCTTCCACAGATACGCAGTATTTT
>TRBD2|TRBJ2-3|TRBV20-1|-
CSARDAGLGTDTQYF
TGCAGTGCTAGAGATGCCGGACTAGGCACAGATACGCAGTATTTT
>TRBD2|TRBJ2-3|TRBV29-1|many
CSVDPTSGGADTQYF
TGCAGCGTTGACCCGACTAGCGGGGGAGCAGATACGCAGTATTTT
>TRBD2|TRBJ2-1|TRBV4-1|-
CASSKTPGLAGNNEQFF
TGCGCCAGCAGCAAAACCCCGGGACTAGCGGGCAACAATGAGCAGTTCTTC
>-|TRBJ2-7|TRBV9|few
CASSLTAGDEQYF
TGTGCCAGCAGTCTTACCGCAGGCGACGAGCAGTACTTC
>-|TRBJ2-7|TRBV5-6|-
CASSPRVDRTYEQYF
TGTGCCAGCAGCCCCAGGGTGGACAGAACCTACGAGCAGTACTTC
>TRBD1|TRBJ2-3|TRBV6-1|-
CASLPFQGGTDTQYF
TGTGCCAGCCTACCTTTTCAGGGGGGCACAGATACGCAGTATTTT
>TRBD2|TRBJ2-3|TRBV7-3|few
CASSPSSGRVDTQYF
TGTGCCAGCAGCCCCTCTAGCGGGAGGGTAGATACGCAGTATTTT
>-|TRBJ1-1|TRBV25-1|many
CASVSRMNTEAFF
TGTGCCAGCGTATCAAGAATGAACACTGAAGCTTTCTTT
>-|TRBJ2-3|TRBV9|few
CASSVRTSTDTQYF
TGTGCCAGCAGCGTACGCACGTCAACAGATACGCAGTATTTT
>-|TRBJ2-1|TRBV7-6|many
CASSVRDSDLWFF
TGTGCCAGCAGCGTCCGGGACTCCGATTTATGGTTCTTC
>-|TRBJ2-1|TRBV6-5|few
CASRRLGDNEQFF
TGTGCCAGCAGGAGACTAGGGGACAATGAGCAGTTCTTC
>-|TRBJ1-1|TRBV12-3/TRBV12-4|-
CASSPSGSPEAFF
TGTGCCAGCAGTCCCTCGGGGAGCCCTGAAGCTTTCTTT
>-|TRBJ1-5|TRBV29-1|medium-sized
CSVGDQPQHF
TGCAGCGTTGGAGATCAGCCCCAGCATTTT
>-|TRBJ2-3|TRBV3-1|-
CASSQDRHGDTQYF
TGTGCCAGCAGCCAAGATCGTCATGGAGATACGCAGTATTTT
>-|TRBJ1-3|TRBV18|-
CASSPPTGYGNTIYF
TGTGCCAGCTCACCCCCGACAGGTTACGGAAACACCATATATTTT
>-|TRBJ2-3|TRBV6-1|-
CASREPVTDTQYF
TGTGCCAGCAGGGAACCAGTCACAGATACGCAGTATTTT
>-|TRBJ2-3|TRBV18|-
CASSPDSPLSTDTQYF
TGTGCCAGCTCTCCGGACAGCCCATTGAGCACAGATACGCAGTATTTT
>TRBD2|TRBJ2-1|TRBV6-5|-
CASKTSGPLASYNEQFF
TGTGCCAGCAAGACTAGCGGGCCCCTAGCCTCCTACAATGAGCAGTTCTTC
>-|TRBJ2-2|TRBV7-7|-
CASSLNPNTGELFF
TGTGCTAGCAGCTTAAACCCGAACACCGGGGAGCTGTTTTTT
>-|TRBJ2-3|TRBV5-1|-
CASSFGAGHNTDTQYF
TGCGCCAGCAGCTTTGGCGCGGGGCACAACACAGATACGCAGTATTTT
>-|TRBJ2-6|TRBV5-1|many
CASGPFGQFGGANVLTF
TGCGCCAGCGGTCCGTTTGGGCAGTTTGGTGGGGCCAACGTCCTGACTTTC
>-|TRBJ2-2|TRBV5-1|-
CASSLALARDAGELFF
TGCGCCAGCAGCTTGGCCTTGGCCAGGGACGCCGGGGAGCTGTTTTTT
>-|TRBJ2-5|TRBV27|many
CASSWAGAQYF
TGTGCCAGCAGTTGGGCCGGGGCCCAGTACTTC
>TRBD1|TRBJ2-3|TRBV2|-
CASRATGLSTDTQYF
TGTGCCAGCAGAGCGACAGGGCTTAGCACAGATACGCAGTATTTT
>-|TRBJ2-7|TRBV28|-
CASSLSGEDEQYF
TGTGCCAGCAGTTTGTCGGGGGAGGACGAGCAGTACTTC
>TRBD1|TRBJ1-1|TRBV28|few
CASNTQGTGETEAFF
TGTGCCAGCAACACACAAGGGACAGGCGAGACTGAAGCTTTCTTT
>-|TRBJ2-2|TRBV6-5|few
CASSLLRTPNTGELFF
TGTGCCAGCAGCTTACTCCGAACACCGAACACCGGGGAGCTGTTTTTT
>-|TRBJ2-7|TRBV6-6|-
CASSYSSREQYF
TGTGCCAGCAGCTATTCTAGCCGCGAGCAGTACTTC
>-|TRBJ2-3|TRBV29-1|-
CSVDISYTDTQYF
TGCAGCGTTGACATCTCATACACAGATACGCAGTATTTT
>-|TRBJ1-4|TRBV6-5|-
CASKQGNEKLFF
TGTGCCAGTAAACAGGGTAATGAAAAACTGTTTTTT
>TRBD2|TRBJ2-1|TRBV19|-
CASMYSSGNGEQFF
TGTGCCAGTATGTATTCTAGCGGTAATGGTGAGCAGTTCTTC
>-|TRBJ2-1|TRBV2|-
CASSRDYNEQFF
TGTGCCAGCAGTCGGGACTACAATGAGCAGTTCTTC
>-|TRBJ1-2|TRBV19|-
CASSTGVNYGYTF
TGTGCCAGTAGTACCGGAGTTAACTATGGCTACACCTTC